The T cell receptor beta chain described here comes from a study of shared clonotypes between healthy human individuals. On this clone itself: No antigen is known for it.

TCRdb's copy holds only in-frame clones and misses some; the assay was immunoSEQ multiplex PCR. In the table there are roughly 380,000 clones, 90% to 97% of which are singletons. Regarding the study as a whole: Clonotypes not shared had lower generation probabilities than those common to all four donors.

Every contributor of samples was a Caucasian grown-up residing in Nashville, Tennessee. Germline-derived CDR1 and CDR2 are LNHDA and SQIVND (reference sequence). V was cut by 5 bases and J by 0 bases, with 11 bases left in between. The CDR3 covers 15 residues. Sequencing used memory CD8+ T cells sorted from blood. The sample's subset: CD45RO+ cells pooled with CCR7-negative TemRA cells. This clonotype was obtained from a man aged 25 to 40 in good health. V usage is TRBV19 and J usage is TRBJ2-1; tentative D call: TRBD2 (5 bases). The CDR3 nucleotides read TGTGCCAGTAGTCTTATAGCGAGCTCCTACAATGAGCAGTTCTTC. Its protein is CASSLIASSYNEQFF.